The 14 T cell receptor beta chains presented below share a single source sample, sequenced in a study of T cells in narcolepsy. Sequenced by immunoSEQ multiplex PCR; TCRdb stores in-frame clones only, minus some. The table lists some 32,000 clones, roughly four fifths of them singletons. Material: CD45RA- memory CD4+ T cells from PBMCs. The receptors derive from a human donor with narcolepsy.

The rearrangement links TRBV25-1 to TRBJ1-4, with a tentative D call TRBD1 (6 bases). V was shortened by 4 bases and J by 10 bases, with 10 bases between the two germline ends. The CDR3 extends over 12 amino acids. CDR1 is MGHDK and CDR2 is SYGVNS in the germline V gene. Here the CDR3 reads CASSGGQLKLFF. CDR3 sequence (DNA): TGTGCCAGCAGTGGCGGACAGCTAAAACTGTTTTTT.

This chain connects TRBV19 to TRBJ1-5, with 7 bases lining up with TRBD1. V shed 6 bases and J 5 bases; nucleotides not matched to a gene: 16. The CDR3 runs to 17 residues. CDR1 LNHDA and CDR2 SQIVND come from the germline V gene (reference sequence). Here the CDR3 reads CASSRGVRQGFDQPQHF. The CDR3 DNA sequence: TGTGCCAGTAGCCGCGGGGTGCGACAGGGATTCGATCAGCCCCAGCATTTT.

The chain carries TRBV7-6 and TRBJ2-5, with TRBD2 as a possible D gene (5 bases). Germline assignment: CDR1 SGHVS and CDR2 FNYEAQ. Trimming pared 0 bases from V and 5 bases from J, leaving 13 bases between. The CDR3 consists of 15 residues. The CDR3: CASSLAPLARETQYF. The DNA for the CDR3 is TGTGCCAGCAGCTTAGCGCCGCTAGCTCGTGAGACCCAGTACTTC. Drawing the rest from reference TRBV7-6 and TRBJ2-5, the complete variable domain is GAGVSQSPRYKVTKRGQDVALRCDPISGHVSLYWYRQALGQGPEFLTYFNYEAQQDKSGLPNDRFSAERPEGSISTLTIQRTEQRDSAMYRCASSLAPLARETQYFGPGTRLLVL.

The chain carries TRBV27 and TRBJ1-6, with a weak D call TRBD1 (5 bases). The V and J ends lost 3 bases and 5 bases respectively, with 11 bases between them. The CDR3 sequence is 15 residues long. Germline CDR1 is MNHEY and CDR2 is SMNVEV (reference sequence). The CDR3 coding sequence is TGTGCCAGCAGTTTTGGGGGTCTAGATAATTCACCCCTCCACTTT. Amino acid sequence: CASSFGGLDNSPLHF.

This chain connects TRBV7-8 to TRBJ2-6, with D maybe TRBD2 (6 bases). Germline values: CDR1 SGHVS, CDR2 FQNEAQ. Between the trimmed V and J ends, which lost 8 bases and 4 bases, there was a span of 12 bases. CDR3 size: 14 residues. CDR3 amino acids: CASGGVRGANVLTF. CDR3 coding DNA: TGTGCCAGCGGAGGGGTTCGGGGGGCCAACGTCCTGACTTTC. Based on the CDR3 plus reference TRBV7-8 and TRBJ2-6, the full variable domain is GAGVSQSPRYKVAKRGQDVALRCDPISGHVSLFWYQQALGQGPEFLTYFQNEAQLDKSGLPSDRFFAERPEGSVSTLKIQRTQQEDSAVYLCASGGVRGANVLTFGAGSRLTVL.

The chain couples TRBV7-8 to TRBJ2-5, with 11 bases fitting TRBD2. Germline V gives CDR1 SGHVS, CDR2 FQNEAQ. V trimming: 5 bases; J trimming: 0 bases; junction bases outside the gene matches: 5. This CDR3 is built from 16 residues. CDR3 region: CASSPLAGGYQETQYF. Written as DNA, the CDR3 is TGTGCCAGCAGCCCGTTAGCGGGGGGGTACCAAGAGACCCAGTACTTC.

The DNA for the CDR3 is TGCGCCAGCACTGAGGGACAGGGGGTTAATGAAAAACTGTTTTTT. The encoded protein is CASTEGQGVNEKLFF. The chain has TRBV5-1 and TRBJ1-4; 11 nucleotides match TRBD1. Germline CDR1 and CDR2: SGHRS and YFSETQ. J lost 4 bases, V lost 6 bases, and 5 bases had no gene match. The CDR3 is 15 amino acids.

The chain's CDR3 is CASRLYGSGYEQYF. The CDR3 DNA is TGTGCCAGCAGACTTTACGGGAGTGGCTACGAGCAGTACTTC. The chain joins TRBV27 to TRBJ2-7; tentatively, D is TRBD2 (6 bases). V lost 6 bases and J lost 3, with 15 bases in between. The CDR3 spans 14 residues. The germline V gene has CDR1 MNHEY and CDR2 SMNVEV (reference sequence).

V gene TRBV28 combines with J gene TRBJ2-2, with 12 positions matching TRBD2. After removal of 6 bases from V and 3 bases from J, the junction contained 5 bases not matched to a gene. Looked up from germline, CDR1 is MDHEN and CDR2 is SYDVKM. The CDR3 loop spans 16 amino acids. Here the CDR3 DNA reads TGTGCCAGCAGCCCTAGCGGGAGGGCCGACACCGGGGAGCTGTTTTTT. Protein product: CASSPSGRADTGELFF.

The chain couples TRBV11-2 to TRBJ1-1, with D possibly being TRBD1 (5 bases). The CDR3 consists of 13 residues. CDR1 and CDR2 from the germline V gene are SGHAT and FQNNGV. Between the trimmed V and J ends, which lost 8 bases and 5 bases, there was a span of 15 bases. The CDR3, as DNA: TGTGCCAGCCAATCCTCAGGGAGGACTGAAGCTTTCTTT. Protein sequence: CASQSSGRTEAFF.

The CDR3 sequence is CASSLKTGLETEAFF. In nucleotides, the CDR3 is TGTGCCAGCAGCTTAAAAACAGGGCTAGAGACTGAAGCTTTCTTT. The chain carries TRBV7-9 and TRBJ1-1; TRBD1 is a possible D gene (6 bases). The CDR3 is made up of 15 amino acids. Germline loops: CDR1 SEHNR, CDR2 FQNEAQ (reference sequence). V gave up 2 bases and J gave up 5 bases, with 15 bases separating them.

CDR3 bases: TGTGCCAGCAGCCAAGCTAAAGATACGCAGTATTTT. This sequence encodes CASSQAKDTQYF. This chain joins TRBV4-2 and TRBJ2-3; D is unresolved. CDR3 length: 12 amino acids. V lost 1 base and J lost 5, with 4 bases in between. Per the germline V gene, CDR1 is LGHNA and CDR2 is YNFKEQ.

The chain couples TRBV5-1 to TRBJ2-1; D is uncertain. Trimming left V 4 bases short and J 2 bases short, with 10 bases between. The CDR3 runs to 14 residues. Germline CDR1 and CDR2: SGHRS and YFSETQ. The CDR3 here is CASSRGVAYNEQFF. The CDR3 nucleotides are TGCGCCAGCAGCCGAGGAGTCGCCTACAATGAGCAGTTCTTC.

The chain employs TRBV11-3 and TRBJ2-3, with a tentative D call TRBD2 (5 bases). V was trimmed by 5 bases and J by 0 bases, leaving 12 bases between them. This CDR3 region has 15 residues. Germline CDR1 reads SGHNT; CDR2 reads YENEEA. The chain's CDR3 is CASSPSGTSTDTQYF. The CDR3 DNA sequence: TGTGCCAGCAGCCCGTCGGGAACTAGCACAGATACGCAGTATTTT.